This T cell receptor beta chain was sequenced for a study of shared clonotypes between healthy human individuals. General study findings and limits: Larger estimated richness was generally recorded for naive subsets relative to memory subsets. Naive CD4 clonotype sharing across several donors was approximately 5%.

To note about this clone: As yet, its antigen is unknown.

V was clipped by 4 bases and J by 5 bases, with 15 bases between them. The germline V gene has CDR1 SEHNR and CDR2 FQNEAQ (reference sequence). The CDR3 spans 15 residues. Adult Caucasians living in Nashville, Tennessee made up all of the donors. Several immunoSEQ plates received, in even portions, the genomic DNA of each subset. This table comes from immunoSEQ multiplex PCR, and its TCRdb copy is limited to in-frame clones, with some not included. The sample contains roughly 1,600,000 clones, about 98.5% of which appear only once. The sequenced sample consisted of naive CD4+ T cells sorted from blood. Subset reported: CD45RA+ positively selected. The chain combines TRBV7-9 with TRBJ2-1; D is unclear. This TCR derives from a man aged 25 to 40 in good health. The CDR3 nucleotides read TGTGCCAGCAGCTCTCGACGCCCCAGGAACAATGAGCAGTTCTTC. Protein: CASSSRRPRNNEQFF.